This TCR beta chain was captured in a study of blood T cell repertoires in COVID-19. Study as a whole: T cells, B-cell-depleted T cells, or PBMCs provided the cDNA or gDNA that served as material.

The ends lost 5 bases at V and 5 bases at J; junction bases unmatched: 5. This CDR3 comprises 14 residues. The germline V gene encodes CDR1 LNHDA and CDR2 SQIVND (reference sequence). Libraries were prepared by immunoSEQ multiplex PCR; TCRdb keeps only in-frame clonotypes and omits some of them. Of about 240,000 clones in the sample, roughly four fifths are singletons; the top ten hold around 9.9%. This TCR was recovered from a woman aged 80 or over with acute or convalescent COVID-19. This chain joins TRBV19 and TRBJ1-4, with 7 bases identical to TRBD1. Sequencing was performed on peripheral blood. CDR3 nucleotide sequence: TGTGCCAGTAGTGAGAGGGGGCAGAATGAAAAACTGTTTTTT. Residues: CASSERGQNEKLFF.